This TCR beta chain appears in the sequencing data of a study of CD8 T cells in Susac syndrome. Germline V gene data show CDR1 as DFQATT and CDR2 as SNEGSKA (reference sequence). This CDR3 is built from 16 residues. The V gene end was trimmed by 7 bases and the J gene end by 5 bases; junction bases not matched to a gene: 10. A quantity of about 0.5 to 1 ug RNA underwent reverse transcription using random hexamers. Multiplex PCR with immunoSEQ amplified the TCR beta CDR3 across 54 Vbeta and 13 Jbeta. TCRdb itself ran the immunoSEQ multiplex PCR reads through MiXCR, one entry per CDR3 protein. The repertoire consists of fewer than 350,000 distinct CDR3 sequences, with 92% occurring once and the leading ten covering roughly 0.064%. Sequencing of TCR beta covered CD8+ and CD4+ T cells obtained from blood. The multiple sclerosis control group was made up of treatment-naive patients with stable or active relapsing-remitting disease. Through negative isolation, CD4+ and CD8+ T cells were obtained, while TEMRA cells were enriched using FACS.

The rearrangement links TRBV20-1 to TRBJ2-3; TRBD2 aligns across 15 bases. Sequencing was done on a sample of CD4+ T cells from PBMCs. The TCR was taken from a human donor with multiple sclerosis. The CDR3, as DNA: TGCAGTGTTAGGACTAGCGGGAGGGCCGCGGGAGATACGCAGTATTTT. As protein: CSVRTSGRAAGDTQYF.